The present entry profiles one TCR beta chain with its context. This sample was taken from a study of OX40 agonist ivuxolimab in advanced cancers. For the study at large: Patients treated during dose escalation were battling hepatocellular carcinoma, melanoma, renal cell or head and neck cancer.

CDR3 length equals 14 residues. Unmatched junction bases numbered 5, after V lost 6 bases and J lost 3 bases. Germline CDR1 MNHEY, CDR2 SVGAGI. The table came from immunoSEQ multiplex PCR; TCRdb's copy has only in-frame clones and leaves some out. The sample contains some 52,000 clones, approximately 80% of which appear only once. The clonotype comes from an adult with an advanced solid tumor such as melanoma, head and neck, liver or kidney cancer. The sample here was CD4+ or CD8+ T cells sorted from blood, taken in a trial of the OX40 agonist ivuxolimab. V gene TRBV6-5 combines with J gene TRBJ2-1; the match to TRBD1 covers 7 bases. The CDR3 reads CASSRRQGYNEQFF. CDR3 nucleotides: TGTGCCAGCAGCCGACGACAGGGCTACAATGAGCAGTTCTTC.